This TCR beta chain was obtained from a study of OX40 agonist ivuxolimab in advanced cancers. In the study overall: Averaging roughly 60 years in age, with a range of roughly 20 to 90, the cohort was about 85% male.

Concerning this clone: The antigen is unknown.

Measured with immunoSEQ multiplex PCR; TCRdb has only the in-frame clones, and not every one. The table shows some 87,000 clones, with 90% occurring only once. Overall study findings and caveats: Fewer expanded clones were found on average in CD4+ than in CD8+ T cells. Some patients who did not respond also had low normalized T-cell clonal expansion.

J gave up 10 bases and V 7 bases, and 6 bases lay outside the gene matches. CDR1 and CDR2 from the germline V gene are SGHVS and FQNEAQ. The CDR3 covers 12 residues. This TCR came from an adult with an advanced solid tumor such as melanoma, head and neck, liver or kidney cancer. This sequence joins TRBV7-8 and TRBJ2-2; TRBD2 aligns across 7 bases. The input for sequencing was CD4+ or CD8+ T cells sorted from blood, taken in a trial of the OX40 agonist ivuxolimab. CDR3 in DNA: TGTGCCAGCACCATCGGGGGGACGGAGCTGTTTTTT. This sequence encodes CASTIGGTELFF.